The 6 T cell receptor beta chains below all came from one sample that was sequenced in a study of cytomegalovirus exposure and HLA in healthy donors. Researchers ran the PCR with 60 Vbeta and 13 Jbeta primers. This table comes from immunoSEQ multiplex PCR, and its TCRdb copy is limited to in-frame clones, with some not included. The sample lists tens of thousands of clones; around 70% were seen once. Sequencing was performed on PBMCs. The receptor set was obtained from a woman aged 45-65 years in good health and CMV-seropositive.

The CDR3 nucleotides are TGTGCCATCAGGTCGACAGAGTATCAGCCCCAGCATTTT. As protein: CAIRSTEYQPQHF. The V and J genes are TRBV10-3 and TRBJ1-5; tentatively, D is TRBD1 (5 bases). The germline gives CDR1 ENHRY, CDR2 SYGVKD. The CDR3 loop spans 13 amino acids. V was trimmed by 6 bases and J by 5 bases, leaving 11 bases between them.

This clone was counted a few times. The J gene is TRBJ2-5, the V gene TRBV7-9, with 7 bases aligning to TRBD1. V lost 8 bases and J lost 4; bases outside the gene matches: 10. Germline values: CDR1 SEHNR, CDR2 FQNEAQ (reference sequence). The CDR3 spans 14 residues. For the CDR3, the DNA is TGTGCCAGCGGCGATCCGACAGGGAGAGAGACCCAGTACTTC. As protein: CASGDPTGRETQYF.

This chain uses TRBV6-6 with TRBJ1-6, with TRBD1 matching 7 bases. This CDR3 has 14 residues. The germline gives CDR1 MNHNY, CDR2 SVGAGI (reference sequence). Germline trimming cut 5 bases from V and 8 bases from J; bases unmatched to any gene: 6. The CDR3 DNA follows: TGTGCCAGCAGTAACCGGGACAGATATTCACCCCTCCACTTT. It is translated as CASSNRDRYSPLHF.

The table lists this clone with a few counts. CDR3 region: CASSFSGTGSYNEQFF. Here the CDR3 DNA reads TGCGCCAGCAGCTTCTCCGGGACAGGGTCCTACAATGAGCAGTTCTTC. The chain employs TRBV5-1 and TRBJ2-1; 9 bases map to TRBD1. The germline gives CDR1 SGHRS, CDR2 YFSETQ. The junction had 4 bases not matched to a gene; V was cut back by 2 bases and J by 1 base. The CDR3 is 16 amino acids.

This clone appeared a single time. This chain connects TRBV5-1 to TRBJ2-7; maybe TRBD1 (6 bases). V was clipped by 4 bases and J by 2 bases, with 16 bases between them. The CDR3 contains 15 residues. The germline V gene has CDR1 SGHRS and CDR2 YFSETQ. CDR3 bases: TGCGCCAGCAGCCCTACAGGACAGACCCCCTACGAGCAGTACTTC. Its translation is CASSPTGQTPYEQYF.

This sequence joins TRBV7-2 and TRBJ2-7, with TRBD2 matching over 14 bases. The V gene end was trimmed by 1 base and the J gene end by 4 bases; junction bases not matched to a gene: 9. Germline values: CDR1 SGHTA, CDR2 FQGNSA. The CDR3 is made up of 18 amino acids. The CDR3 loop reads CASSLGRRLAGGRYEQYF. The DNA for the CDR3 is TGTGCCAGCAGCTTAGGGAGGAGACTAGCGGGAGGGCGTTACGAGCAGTACTTC.